The rows below give T cell receptor beta chains drawn from one sample of a study of memory B cells and T cells in multiple sclerosis. Only in-frame clones appear in the TCRdb table, and some are missing; sequencing was by immunoSEQ multiplex PCR. The data contain 40,000 to 50,000 clones, roughly 82% of them singletons. Antigens for these TCRs are unknown. The sequenced sample was PBMCs from blood kept in culture. These receptor sequences come from a human donor with multiple sclerosis. The conserved cysteine and the conserved F or W are not part of the CDR3 here. Each record gives: V gene, CDR3 protein.

TRBV2 ASSEMAGGNSPLH
TRBV9 ASSVGNNEQF
TRBV27 ASTHTGTGSTDTQY
TRBV30 AWRGLAREQY
TRBV13 ASSFTGNYGYT
TRBV28 ASSPRQGGTGYT
TRBV2 ASSGDTSYEQY
TRBV27 ASGTGAQPQH
TRBV11-2 ASSLNPDVYGYT
TRBV6-5 ASSFGTGLGMDIQY
TRBV18 ASERTTDSPLH
TRBV4-1 ASSQVGGIYNEQF
TRBV4-1 ASSHPGGGEKLF
TRBV18 ASSLTNTEAF
TRBV30 AWLLGLTGELF
TRBV9 ASSVGGGHNQPQH
TRBV7-2 ASSLPGTNLYNEQF
TRBV6-1 ASTLVGELF
TRBV5-6 ASRHDRGDGYT
TRBV27 ASQWGSSTGELF
TRBV6-4 ASSPPAGQVLYTEAF
TRBV5-1 ASAVAGGGDTQY
TRBV19 ASSTLAGNEQF
TRBV7-9 ASSQEGESNEKLF
TRBV5-4 ASSHTGSASGGYT
TRBV4-1 ASSHPGQSYYEQY
TRBV5-6 ASSFRVRSRTNTQY
TRBV30 AWARAGVPGETQY
TRBV2 ASSERTSWGEAF
TRBV10-2 ASSLTPWGRGTQY
TRBV7-9 ASSWQSYEQY
TRBV28 ASSLYLSGQRGGELF
TRBV4-2 ASSHPYRDRVGYT
TRBV4-1 ASSHGGSYNSPLH
TRBV9 ASTKGSPTYNEQF